The source of this T cell receptor beta chain is a study of breast tumors, draining lymph nodes, adjacent tissues. By proportion, this clonotype is medium-sized. The antigen is unknown. Whole-study results and caveats: Tumor and nontumor repertoires were significantly more similar in luminal-like than in basal-like breast cancer.

Deletions cut 5 bases from V and 2 bases from J, with 22 bases between. The CDR3 is 17 amino acids. From germline, CDR1 is SEHNR and CDR2 FQNEAQ (reference sequence). TCRdb recomputed calls from the multiplex PCR reads with MiXCR, one row per CDR3 protein. The sample lists about 25,000 distinct CDR3 sequences, about 24% occurring once. The sequence derives from a female donor with breast cancer. Some clones in this sample may be carry-over from other donors' samples. The chain carries TRBV7-9 and TRBJ2-7, with D possibly TRBD1 on 5 matching bases. What was sequenced was breast tumor tissue. CDR3 nucleotides: TGTGCCAGCAGCCCCAGCATCCACTTTAGGGGAACCTACGAGCAGTACTTC. Protein sequence: CASSPSIHFRGTYEQYF.